One sample yielded the 2 T cell receptor beta chains listed below, sequenced in a study of vaccination effects on CD4 cells after COVID-19. Antigens for these TCRs are unknown. Profiling relied on immunoSEQ multiplex PCR, and the TCRdb table lists in-frame clones only, not all of them. The sample shows around 23,000 clones, roughly four fifths of them seen only once. Sequencing in the ViraFEST assay came after antigen-specific CD4+ T cells had been expanded with viral peptide pools, which were used to stimulate PBMC. With around ten days of culture completed, CD4+ T cells were isolated. Of the BNT162b2 and mRNA-1273 vaccines, participants received two doses of one or the other. This sample comprised CD4+ T cells from PBMCs cultured with HCoV-229E spike peptides, obtained after COVID-19 vaccination. The receptors stem from a human donor who received a COVID-19 vaccine.

The genes are TRBV2 and TRBJ1-1; possibly TRBD1 for D (5 bases). Trimming removed 6 bases at V and 10 bases at J, with 12 bases between. The CDR3 spans 11 residues. CDR1 and CDR2 (germline): SNHLY, FYNNEI. The CDR3 DNA reads as TGTGCCAGCAGAGGGACGATGAGAGCTTTCTTT. This encodes CASRGTMRAFF. The complete variable domain, with remaining parts taken from reference TRBV2 and TRBJ1-1, reads EPEVTQTPSHQVTQMGQEVILRCVPISNHLYFYWYRQILGQKVEFLVSFYNNEISEKSEIFDDQFSVERPDGSNFTLKIRSTKLEDSAMYFCASRGTMRAFFGQGTRLTVV.

V and J are TRBV10-3 and TRBJ2-4; D not resolved. In germline, CDR1 is ENHRY, CDR2 SYGVKD. The CDR3 totals 12 residues. Trimming pared 8 bases from V and 4 bases from J, leaving 9 bases between. The CDR3 bases are TGTGCCATCGCCCAGAGGAAAAACATTCAGTACTTC. As protein: CAIAQRKNIQYF.